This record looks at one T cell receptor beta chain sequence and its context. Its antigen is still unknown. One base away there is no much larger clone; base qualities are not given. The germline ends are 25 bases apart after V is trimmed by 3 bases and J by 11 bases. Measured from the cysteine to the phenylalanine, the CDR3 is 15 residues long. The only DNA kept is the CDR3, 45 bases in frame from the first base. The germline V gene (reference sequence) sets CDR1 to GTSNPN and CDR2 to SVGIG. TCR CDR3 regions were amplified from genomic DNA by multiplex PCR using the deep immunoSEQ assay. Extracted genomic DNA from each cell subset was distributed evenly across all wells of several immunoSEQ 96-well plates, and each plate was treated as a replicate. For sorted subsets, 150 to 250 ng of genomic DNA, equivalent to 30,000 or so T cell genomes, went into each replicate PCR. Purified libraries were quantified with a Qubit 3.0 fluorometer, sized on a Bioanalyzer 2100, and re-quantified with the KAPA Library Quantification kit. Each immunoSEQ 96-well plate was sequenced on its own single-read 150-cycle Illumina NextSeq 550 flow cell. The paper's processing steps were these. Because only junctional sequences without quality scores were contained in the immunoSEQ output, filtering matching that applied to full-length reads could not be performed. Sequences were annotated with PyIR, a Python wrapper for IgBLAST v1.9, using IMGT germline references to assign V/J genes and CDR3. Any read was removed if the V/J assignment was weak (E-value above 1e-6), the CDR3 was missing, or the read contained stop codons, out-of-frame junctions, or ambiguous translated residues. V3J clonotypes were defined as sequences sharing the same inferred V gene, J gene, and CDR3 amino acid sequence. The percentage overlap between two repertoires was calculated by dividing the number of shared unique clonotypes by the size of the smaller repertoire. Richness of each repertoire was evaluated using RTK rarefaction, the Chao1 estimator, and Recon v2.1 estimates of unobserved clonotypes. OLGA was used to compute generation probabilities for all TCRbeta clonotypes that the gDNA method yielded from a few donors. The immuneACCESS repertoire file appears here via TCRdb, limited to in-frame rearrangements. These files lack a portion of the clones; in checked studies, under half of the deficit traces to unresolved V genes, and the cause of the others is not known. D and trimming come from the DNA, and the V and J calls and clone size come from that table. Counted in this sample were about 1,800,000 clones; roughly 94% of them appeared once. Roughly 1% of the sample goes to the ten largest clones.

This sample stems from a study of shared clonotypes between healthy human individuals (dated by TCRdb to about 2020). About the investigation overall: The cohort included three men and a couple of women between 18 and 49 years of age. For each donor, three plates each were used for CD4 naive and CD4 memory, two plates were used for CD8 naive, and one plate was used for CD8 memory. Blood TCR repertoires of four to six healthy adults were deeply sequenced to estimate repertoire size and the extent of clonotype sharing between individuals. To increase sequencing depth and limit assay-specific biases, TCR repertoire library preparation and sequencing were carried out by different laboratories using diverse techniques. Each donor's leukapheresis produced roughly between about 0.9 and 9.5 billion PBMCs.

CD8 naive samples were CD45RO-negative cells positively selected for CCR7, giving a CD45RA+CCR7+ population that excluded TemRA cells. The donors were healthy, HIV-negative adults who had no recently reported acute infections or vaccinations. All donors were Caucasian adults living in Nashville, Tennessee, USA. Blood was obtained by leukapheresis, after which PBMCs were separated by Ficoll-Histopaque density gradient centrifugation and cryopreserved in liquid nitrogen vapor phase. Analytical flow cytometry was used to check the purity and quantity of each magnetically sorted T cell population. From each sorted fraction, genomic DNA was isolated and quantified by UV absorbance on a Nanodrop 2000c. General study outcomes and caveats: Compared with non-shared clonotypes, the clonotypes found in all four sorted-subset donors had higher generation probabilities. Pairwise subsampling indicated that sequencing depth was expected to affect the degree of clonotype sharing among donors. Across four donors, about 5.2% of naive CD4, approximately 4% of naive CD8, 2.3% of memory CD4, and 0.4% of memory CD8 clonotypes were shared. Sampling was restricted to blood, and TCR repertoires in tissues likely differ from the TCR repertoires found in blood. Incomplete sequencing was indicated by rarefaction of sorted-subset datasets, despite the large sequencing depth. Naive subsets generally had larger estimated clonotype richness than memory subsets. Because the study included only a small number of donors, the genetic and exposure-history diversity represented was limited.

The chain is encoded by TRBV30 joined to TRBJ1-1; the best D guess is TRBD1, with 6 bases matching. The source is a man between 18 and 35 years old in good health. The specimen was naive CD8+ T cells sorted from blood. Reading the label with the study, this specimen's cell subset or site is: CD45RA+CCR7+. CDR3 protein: CAWSPIPLHREGAFF. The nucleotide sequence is TGTGCCTGGAGCCCGATCCCATTGCACAGGGAGGGGGCTTTCTTT.